The rows below give T cell receptor beta chains drawn from one sample of a study of T cell responses to AZD1222 COVID-19 vaccine. Data came from immunoSEQ multiplex PCR; TCRdb stores just in-frame clones and leaves some out. Of about 140,000 clones listed, approximately 93% were seen once; the top ten hold around 0.9%. This specimen consisted of peripheral blood, obtained on day 0 of MenACWY control vaccination. These TCRs come from an adult in good health. CDR3s include the opening cysteine and the closing phenylalanine or tryptophan. D genes are given only for firm matches. Clone size is not always given. Where it is, it says once, few, many or a class for expanded clones.

J gene: TRBJ1-3
D gene: -
clone size: -
V gene: TRBV7-2
CDR3 DNA: TGTGCCAGCAGCTTTAGAGCTGGAAACACCATATATTTT
CDR3 protein: CASSFRAGNTIYF

J gene: TRBJ2-1
D gene: -
clone size: -
V gene: TRBV2
CDR3 DNA: TGTGCCAGCGGTGGGTACAATGAGCAGTTCTTC
CDR3 protein: CASGGYNEQFF

J gene: TRBJ2-7
D gene: TRBD2
clone size: -
V gene: TRBV6-2/TRBV6-3
CDR3 DNA: TGTGCCAGCAGTGACCCCTATCTAGCGGGGGGAACCTACGAGCAGTACTTC
CDR3 protein: CASSDPYLAGGTYEQYF

J gene: TRBJ2-1
D gene: TRBD2
clone size: -
V gene: TRBV2
CDR3 DNA: TGTGCCAGCAGTCCCAATAGTGGGAGGGTCGCCGGCCGGCAGTTCTTC
CDR3 protein: CASSPNSGRVAGRQFF

J gene: TRBJ1-4
D gene: TRBD1
clone size: -
V gene: TRBV7-9
CDR3 DNA: TGTGCCAGCAGCCCACAGGGGCTTGAAAAACTGTTTTTT
CDR3 protein: CASSPQGLEKLFF

J gene: TRBJ2-7
D gene: -
clone size: -
V gene: TRBV6-5
CDR3 DNA: TGTGCCAGCACCGTGGGACCGGCATACGAGCAGTACTTC
CDR3 protein: CASTVGPAYEQYF

J gene: TRBJ1-1
D gene: TRBD1
clone size: -
V gene: TRBV7-8
CDR3 DNA: TGTGCCAGCAGCTACCGACAGGGAGGGGGGGTGCAAGCTTTCTTT
CDR3 protein: CASSYRQGGGVQAFF

J gene: TRBJ2-3
D gene: TRBD2
clone size: once
V gene: TRBV10-3
CDR3 DNA: TGTGCCATCAAAGAAGCGGGAGGGCCTAGCACAGATACGCAGTATTTT
CDR3 protein: CAIKEAGGPSTDTQYF

J gene: TRBJ1-2
D gene: TRBD1
clone size: -
V gene: TRBV5-1
CDR3 DNA: TGCGCCAGTTCGACAGGGGCGGTCGAAGGCTACACCTTC
CDR3 protein: CASSTGAVEGYTF

J gene: TRBJ1-4
D gene: TRBD1
clone size: -
V gene: TRBV5-1
CDR3 DNA: TGCGCCAGCAGCCTAGGACAGGGGGAAAAACTGTTTTTT
CDR3 protein: CASSLGQGEKLFF

J gene: TRBJ1-4
D gene: -
clone size: -
V gene: TRBV6-2/TRBV6-3
CDR3 DNA: TGTGCCAGCAGTCGAGGAAGCTATAATGAAAAACTGTTTTTT
CDR3 protein: CASSRGSYNEKLFF

J gene: TRBJ2-7
D gene: -
clone size: once
V gene: TRBV12-5
CDR3 DNA: TGTGCTAGTGCGGGCAGCCTGTCCTACGAGCAGTACTTC
CDR3 protein: CASAGSLSYEQYF

J gene: TRBJ2-2
D gene: -
clone size: -
V gene: TRBV7-7
CDR3 DNA: TGTGCCAGCAGCTCAAACGAGGGAACCGGGGAGCTGTTTTTT
CDR3 protein: CASSSNEGTGELFF

J gene: TRBJ2-7
D gene: -
clone size: -
V gene: TRBV18
CDR3 DNA: TGTGCCAGCTCACCCCCCTCAGGCTACAGTAGCCCCTACGAGCAGTACTTC
CDR3 protein: CASSPPSGYSSPYEQYF

J gene: TRBJ1-5
D gene: TRBD1
clone size: -
V gene: TRBV23-1
CDR3 DNA: TGCGCCAGCAGTCTGGTGAAACAGGGGTACTATCAGCCCCAGCATTTT
CDR3 protein: CASSLVKQGYYQPQHF

J gene: TRBJ1-5
D gene: TRBD1
clone size: -
V gene: TRBV19
CDR3 DNA: TGTGCCAGTAGTATCTTCAGGGGGCAGGGCAATCAGCCCCAGCATTTT
CDR3 protein: CASSIFRGQGNQPQHF

J gene: TRBJ1-2
D gene: TRBD1
clone size: -
V gene: TRBV7-3
CDR3 DNA: TGTGCCAGCGGTCAGGGGGCGATAAATGGCTACACCTTC
CDR3 protein: CASGQGAINGYTF

J gene: TRBJ2-7
D gene: -
clone size: -
V gene: TRBV10-3
CDR3 DNA: TGTGCCATCAGTGAGTCAGCAGACGAGCAGTACTTC
CDR3 protein: CAISESADEQYF

J gene: TRBJ1-3
D gene: -
clone size: -
V gene: TRBV6-5
CDR3 DNA: TGTGCCAGCAGTTACCTCCCCCTCATCTCTGGAAACACCATATATTTT
CDR3 protein: CASSYLPLISGNTIYF

J gene: TRBJ1-6
D gene: -
clone size: -
V gene: TRBV7-2
CDR3 DNA: TGTGCCAGCAGCTTAGGCCGGATACTTAATTCACCCCTCCACTTT
CDR3 protein: CASSLGRILNSPLHF

J gene: TRBJ1-6
D gene: TRBD1
clone size: -
V gene: TRBV4-1
CDR3 DNA: TGCGCCAGCAGCCAAAACAGGGGGAGCTCCTATAATTCACCCCTCCACTTT
CDR3 protein: CASSQNRGSSYNSPLHF

J gene: TRBJ2-1
D gene: -
clone size: -
V gene: TRBV11-3
CDR3 DNA: TGTGCCAGCAGCTTAGTCACAGGAGTTAACTACAATGAGCAGTTCTTC
CDR3 protein: CASSLVTGVNYNEQFF

J gene: TRBJ1-3
D gene: -
clone size: -
V gene: TRBV30
CDR3 DNA: TGTGCCTGGAGTGTATTGGGAAACACCATATATTTT
CDR3 protein: CAWSVLGNTIYF

J gene: TRBJ2-7
D gene: -
clone size: -
V gene: TRBV2
CDR3 DNA: TGTGTAAGGTGGGGGGCGCGGGAGCAGAACTACGAGCAGTACTTC
CDR3 protein: CVRWGAREQNYEQYF

J gene: TRBJ2-2
D gene: -
clone size: -
V gene: TRBV7-8
CDR3 DNA: TGTGCCAGCAGCTACAAGGCGGGCACCGGGGAGCTGTTTTTT
CDR3 protein: CASSYKAGTGELFF

J gene: TRBJ1-1
D gene: TRBD1
clone size: -
V gene: TRBV6-5
CDR3 DNA: TGTGCCAGCAGTTACGACAGGGAGGTCCCTGAAGCTTTCTTT
CDR3 protein: CASSYDREVPEAFF

J gene: TRBJ1-6
D gene: TRBD1
clone size: once
V gene: TRBV28
CDR3 DNA: TGTGCCAGCAGTACGCCGGGACAGGGAACGTCACCCCTCCACTTT
CDR3 protein: CASSTPGQGTSPLHF

J gene: TRBJ2-7
D gene: TRBD1
clone size: -
V gene: TRBV7-9
CDR3 DNA: TGTGCCAGCAGCCCATCGGGACAGCGATACGAGCAGTACTTC
CDR3 protein: CASSPSGQRYEQYF

J gene: TRBJ2-1
D gene: -
clone size: -
V gene: TRBV5-1
CDR3 DNA: TGCGCCAGCAGCGTAGGGACTGTTACCTACAATGAGCAGTTCTTC
CDR3 protein: CASSVGTVTYNEQFF

J gene: TRBJ1-2
D gene: TRBD1
clone size: once
V gene: TRBV5-1
CDR3 DNA: TGCGCCAGCAGCTTACAGGGGGAACATGGCTACACCTTC
CDR3 protein: CASSLQGEHGYTF

J gene: TRBJ2-3
D gene: TRBD1
clone size: -
V gene: TRBV3-1/TRBV3-2
CDR3 DNA: TGTGCCAGCAGTCTCTCGAGGGGGCGTTCAGATACGCAGTATTTT
CDR3 protein: CASSLSRGRSDTQYF

J gene: TRBJ1-1
D gene: -
clone size: -
V gene: TRBV18
CDR3 DNA: TGTGCCAGCTCACCATCGGTGAACACTGAAGCTTTCTTT
CDR3 protein: CASSPSVNTEAFF

J gene: TRBJ2-2
D gene: TRBD1
clone size: -
V gene: TRBV27
CDR3 DNA: TGTGCCAGCAGTTTTGACAGGGGACACCTGAACACCGGGGAGCTGTTTTTT
CDR3 protein: CASSFDRGHLNTGELFF

J gene: TRBJ1-6
D gene: TRBD1
clone size: -
V gene: TRBV6-6
CDR3 DNA: TGTGCCAGCAGGGTCGGGACAGATAATAATTCACCCCTCCACTTT
CDR3 protein: CASRVGTDNNSPLHF

J gene: TRBJ2-2
D gene: -
clone size: -
V gene: TRBV24-1
CDR3 DNA: TGTGCCACCAGTGCCGTAAAGCCCGGGGAGCTGTTTTTT
CDR3 protein: CATSAVKPGELFF

J gene: TRBJ1-1
D gene: -
clone size: -
V gene: TRBV7-3
CDR3 DNA: TGTGCCAGCAGCTTAAGGCAGAACACTGAAGCTTTCTTT
CDR3 protein: CASSLRQNTEAFF

J gene: TRBJ2-5
D gene: -
clone size: -
V gene: TRBV5-4
CDR3 DNA: TGTGCCAGCAGCCGGTTCGAGCAGGGACGAGAGACCCAGTACTTC
CDR3 protein: CASSRFEQGRETQYF

J gene: TRBJ1-2
D gene: TRBD1
clone size: -
V gene: TRBV2
CDR3 DNA: TGTGCCAGCAGGGAAACAGGGGAAGTCTATGGCTACACCTTC
CDR3 protein: CASRETGEVYGYTF